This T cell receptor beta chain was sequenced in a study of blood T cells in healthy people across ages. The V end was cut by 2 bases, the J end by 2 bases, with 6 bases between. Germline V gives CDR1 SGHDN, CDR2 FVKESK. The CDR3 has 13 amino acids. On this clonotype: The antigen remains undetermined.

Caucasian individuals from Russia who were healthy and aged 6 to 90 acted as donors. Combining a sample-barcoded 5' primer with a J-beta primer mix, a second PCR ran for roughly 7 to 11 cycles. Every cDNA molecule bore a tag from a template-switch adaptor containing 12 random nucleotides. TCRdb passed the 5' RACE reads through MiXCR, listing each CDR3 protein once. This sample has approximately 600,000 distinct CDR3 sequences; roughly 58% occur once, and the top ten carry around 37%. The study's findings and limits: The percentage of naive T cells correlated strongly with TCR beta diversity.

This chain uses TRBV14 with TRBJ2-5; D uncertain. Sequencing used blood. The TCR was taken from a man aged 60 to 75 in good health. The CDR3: CASSQRFQETQYF. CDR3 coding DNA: TGTGCCAGCAGCCAAAGGTTTCAAGAGACCCAGTACTTC.